The sequence of this T cell receptor beta chain was determined in a study of CD8 T cells in Susac syndrome. Overall study findings and caveats: The study conceded that relatively few individuals underwent its TCR sequencing and HLA analysis.

A single count supports this clonotype. Its antigen is not known. Sequencing targeted TCR beta in blood CD8+ and CD4+ T cells. Germline CDR1 reads LGHDT; CDR2 reads YNNKEL (reference sequence). V lost 4 bases and J lost 1, with 20 bases in between. The CDR3 totals 19 residues. RNA was extracted with the RNeasy kit, and a quantity of roughly 0.5 to 1 ug was reverse transcribed using random hexamers. TCRdb passed the immunoSEQ multiplex PCR reads through MiXCR, listing each CDR3 protein once. The data hold about 76,000 distinct CDR3 sequences, with around nine tenths observed a single time. The chain employs TRBV3-1 and TRBJ2-6; D perhaps matches TRBD2 (7 bases). Sequencing was done on a sample of CD8+ T cells from PBMCs. This sequence was found in a human donor with multiple sclerosis. CDR3 nucleotide sequence: TGTGCCAGCAGCCGGGGGGGACGGGGGGCCGGGTCTGGGGCCAACGTCCTGACTTTC. It encodes CASSRGGRGAGSGANVLTF.